Reported below is one T cell receptor beta chain. The antigen this receptor binds is unknown. No much larger clonotype is one base removed from it; base qualities were not supplied. TCRbeta CDR3 regions were amplified from genomic DNA using the immunoSEQ Assay, a bias-controlled multiplex PCR. The original methods were these. Within the assay, amplification of reference gene primers was used to estimate how many nucleated cells each sample contained. Sequence reads were collapsed and filtered to measure the absolute abundance of every unique TCRbeta CDR3 rearrangement. For each sample, productive Simpson clonality was calculated as the square root of Simpson's diversity index across productive rearrangements. Sourced from immuneACCESS, this table was stored by TCRdb with only in-frame sequences that have V and J called. A share of the clones is absent; for the studies checked, an unresolved V gene accounts for under half, and the remainder has no known explanation. The DNA was the basis for D and trimming; V, J and clone size are from that table. This sample is represented by over 120,000 clones; 75% to 85% of them were singletons. The biggest ten clones account for roughly 4.9% of the sample.

This sample is drawn from a study of blood T cell repertoires in COVID-19 (dated by TCRdb to about 2020). About the full investigation: Samples from collaborators originated in the United States, Italy and Spain and spanned both the acute and convalescent phases of COVID-19. The prospective study material was composed of cDNA or gDNA derived from T cells, B-cell-depleted T cells, or PBMCs. Subjects who had been exposed to COVID-19, were actively infected with it, or had recovered from it provided the deeply sampled blood TCRbeta repertoires that made up the dataset. The repertoires were released in a freely available public database intended as a resource for research on the immune response to SARS-CoV-2. Samples came from the ongoing ImmuneRACE study (first 160 participants) plus 1,254 subjects from 6 global collaborators. The sample metadata nearly always contained a de-identified subject ID, COVID-19 status, age in years and sex. Where available, HLA class I and class II types were taken from metadata supplied by the sample provider and were not determined by assay-based typing. The full study reports these points: The amount of clinical and demographic metadata varied by source and participant and was provided uncurated.

CDR1 and CDR2, looked up from the germline V gene, are SGHDT and YYEEEE. Measured from the cysteine to the phenylalanine, the CDR3 is 14 residues long. Left in the record is the CDR3 DNA by itself, 42 bases read in frame from the first base. V is shortened by 4 bases, J by 7 bases, and the region joining them spans 14 bases. One collaborating source in Seattle enrolled patients during active infection and followed them longitudinally through the course of disease. Collaborating institutions collected whole blood in K2EDTA tubes following their own protocols. Collaborator samples were shipped for TCRbeta analysis as frozen whole blood, isolated PBMCs, or DNA extracted from either sample type.

The sequencing sample was made of peripheral blood. Recombination connected TRBV5-6 to TRBJ2-2; the D segment cannot be called with confidence. The TCR comes from a woman in her 70s with COVID-19, enrolled during active disease. The nucleotide sequence is given as TGTGCCAGCAGCGACGTGCCGTCAGGCGGGGAGCTGTTTTTT. This yields the protein CASSDVPSGGELFF.